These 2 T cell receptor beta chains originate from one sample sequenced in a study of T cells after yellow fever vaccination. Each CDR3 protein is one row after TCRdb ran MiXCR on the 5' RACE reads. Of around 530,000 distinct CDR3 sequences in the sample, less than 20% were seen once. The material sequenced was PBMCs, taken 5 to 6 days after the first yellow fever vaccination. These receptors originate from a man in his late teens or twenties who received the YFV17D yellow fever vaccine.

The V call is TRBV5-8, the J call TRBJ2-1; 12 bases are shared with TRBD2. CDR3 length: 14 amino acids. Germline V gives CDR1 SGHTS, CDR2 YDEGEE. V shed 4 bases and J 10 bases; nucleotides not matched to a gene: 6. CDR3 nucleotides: TGTGCCAGCAGCCCACGACTAGCGGGGGACGAGCAGTTCTTC. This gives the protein CASSPRLAGDEQFF.

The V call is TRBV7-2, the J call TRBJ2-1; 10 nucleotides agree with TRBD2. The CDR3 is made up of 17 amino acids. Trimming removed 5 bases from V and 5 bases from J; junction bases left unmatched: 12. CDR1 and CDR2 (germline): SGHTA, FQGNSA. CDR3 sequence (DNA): TGTGCCAGCAGCCGCTCCCCGTCTAGCGGGGGCCACAATGAGCAGTTCTTC. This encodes CASSRSPSSGGHNEQFF.